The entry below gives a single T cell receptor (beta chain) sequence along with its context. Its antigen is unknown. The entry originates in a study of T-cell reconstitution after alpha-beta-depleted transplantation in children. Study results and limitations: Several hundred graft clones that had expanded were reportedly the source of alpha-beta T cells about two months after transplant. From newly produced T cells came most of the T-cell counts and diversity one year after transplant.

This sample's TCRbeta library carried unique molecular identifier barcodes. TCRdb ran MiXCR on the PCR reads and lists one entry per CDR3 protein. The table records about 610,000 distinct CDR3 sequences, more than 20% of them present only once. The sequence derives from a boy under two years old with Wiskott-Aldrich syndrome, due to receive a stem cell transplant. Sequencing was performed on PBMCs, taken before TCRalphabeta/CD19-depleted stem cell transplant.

This chain's CDR3 is CASSLRESYEQFF. DNA of the CDR3: TGTGCCAGCAGCTTGCGGGAGTCGTATGAGCAGTTCTTC. The chain employs TRBV6-6 and TRBJ2-1; 7 nucleotides line up with TRBD2. Looked up from germline, CDR1 is MNHNY and CDR2 is SVGAGI (reference sequence). The CDR3 runs 13 residues. V gave up 6 bases and J gave up 8 bases; unmatched junction bases: 7.